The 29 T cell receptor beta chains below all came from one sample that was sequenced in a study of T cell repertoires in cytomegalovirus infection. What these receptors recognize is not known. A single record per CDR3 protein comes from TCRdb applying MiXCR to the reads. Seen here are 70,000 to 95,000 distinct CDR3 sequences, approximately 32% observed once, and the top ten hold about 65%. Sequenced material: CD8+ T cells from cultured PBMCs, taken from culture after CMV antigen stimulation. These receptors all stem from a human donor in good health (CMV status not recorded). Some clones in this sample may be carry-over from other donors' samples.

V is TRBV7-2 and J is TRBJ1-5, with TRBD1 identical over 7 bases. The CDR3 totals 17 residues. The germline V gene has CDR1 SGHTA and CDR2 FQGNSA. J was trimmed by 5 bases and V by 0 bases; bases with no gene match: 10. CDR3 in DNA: TGTGCCAGCAGCTTAGCGGAGGTGGAGGGGGCTGATCAGCCCCAGCATTTT. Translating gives CASSLAEVEGADQPQHF.

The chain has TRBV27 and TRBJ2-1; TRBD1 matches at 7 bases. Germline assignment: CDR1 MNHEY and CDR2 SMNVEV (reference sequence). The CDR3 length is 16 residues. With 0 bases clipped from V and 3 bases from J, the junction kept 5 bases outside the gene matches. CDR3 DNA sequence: TGTGCCAGCAGTTTATCAGGCAGGGGGAGCTACAATGAGCAGTTCTTC. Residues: CASSLSGRGSYNEQFF.

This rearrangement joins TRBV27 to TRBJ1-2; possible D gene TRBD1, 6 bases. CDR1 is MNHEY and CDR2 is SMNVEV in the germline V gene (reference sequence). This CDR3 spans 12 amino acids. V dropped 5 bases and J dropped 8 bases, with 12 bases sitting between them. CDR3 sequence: CASSRGAEGYTF. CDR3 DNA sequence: TGTGCCAGCAGTAGGGGGGCAGAAGGCTACACCTTC.

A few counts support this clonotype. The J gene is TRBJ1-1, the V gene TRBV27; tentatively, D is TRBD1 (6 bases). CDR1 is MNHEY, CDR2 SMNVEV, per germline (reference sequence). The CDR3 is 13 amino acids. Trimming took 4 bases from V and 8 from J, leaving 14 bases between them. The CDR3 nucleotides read TGTGCCAGCAGTTCGGGGGCAACGACAGAAGCTTTCTTT. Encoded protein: CASSSGATTEAFF.

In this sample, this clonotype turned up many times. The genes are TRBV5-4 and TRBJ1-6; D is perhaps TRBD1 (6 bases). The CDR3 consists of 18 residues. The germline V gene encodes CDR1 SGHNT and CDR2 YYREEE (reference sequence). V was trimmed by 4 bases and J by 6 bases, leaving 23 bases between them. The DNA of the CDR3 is TGTGCCAGCAGCCTTCGGACTGGGGGGACACTAATTAATTCACCCCTCCACTTT. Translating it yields CASSLRTGGTLINSPLHF.

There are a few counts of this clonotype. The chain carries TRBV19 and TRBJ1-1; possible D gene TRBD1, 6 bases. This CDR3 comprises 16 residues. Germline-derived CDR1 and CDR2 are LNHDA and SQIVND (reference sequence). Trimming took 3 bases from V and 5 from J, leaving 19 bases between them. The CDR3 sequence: CASSIRDNLANTEAFF. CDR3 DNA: TGTGCCAGTAGTATCCGGGACAATTTAGCGAATACTGAAGCTTTCTTT.

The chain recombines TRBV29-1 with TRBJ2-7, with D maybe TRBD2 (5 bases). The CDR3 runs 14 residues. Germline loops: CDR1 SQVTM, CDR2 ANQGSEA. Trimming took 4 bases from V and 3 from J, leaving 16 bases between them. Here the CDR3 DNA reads TGCAGCGTTGGGGTGAGGGATTCCTACTACGAGCAGTACTTC. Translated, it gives CSVGVRDSYYEQYF.

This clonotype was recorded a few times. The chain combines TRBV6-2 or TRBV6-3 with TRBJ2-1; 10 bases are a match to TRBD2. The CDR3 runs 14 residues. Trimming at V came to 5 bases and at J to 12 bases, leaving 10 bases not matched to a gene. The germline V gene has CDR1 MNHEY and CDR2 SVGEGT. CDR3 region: CASSLIAGGYTQFF. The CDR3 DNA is TGTGCCAGCAGTCTAATAGCGGGGGGCTACACGCAGTTCTTC.

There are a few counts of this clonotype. The CDR3 nucleotides are TGTGCCAGCAGCCATACGGGTGGCTACACCTTC. Translation gives CASSHTGGYTF. The chain is built from TRBV7-9 and TRBJ1-2; D gene unclear. The germline V gene encodes CDR1 SEHNR and CDR2 FQNEAQ (reference sequence). With 5 bases removed from V and 7 bases from J, the gap between germline ends came to 8 bases. The CDR3 is 11 amino acids.

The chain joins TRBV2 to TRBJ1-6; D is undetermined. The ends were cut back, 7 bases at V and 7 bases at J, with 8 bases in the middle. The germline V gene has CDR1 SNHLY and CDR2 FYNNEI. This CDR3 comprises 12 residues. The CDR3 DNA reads TGTGCCAGCAACAGCCTGAATTCACCCCTCCACTTT. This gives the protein CASNSLNSPLHF.

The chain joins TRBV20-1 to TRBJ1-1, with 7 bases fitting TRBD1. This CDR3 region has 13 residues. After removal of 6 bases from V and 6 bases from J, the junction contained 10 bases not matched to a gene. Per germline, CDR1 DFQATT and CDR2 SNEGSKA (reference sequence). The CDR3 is CSAPGTENPEAFF. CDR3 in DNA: TGCAGTGCCCCCGGGACAGAAAATCCTGAAGCTTTCTTT.

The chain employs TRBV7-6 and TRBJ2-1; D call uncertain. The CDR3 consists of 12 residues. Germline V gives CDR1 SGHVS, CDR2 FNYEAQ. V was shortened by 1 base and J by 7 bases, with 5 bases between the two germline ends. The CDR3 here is CASSLESNEQFF. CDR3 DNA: TGTGCCAGCAGCTTAGAATCAAATGAGCAGTTCTTC.

CDR3 coding DNA: TGCAGTGCTAGACCAAGGGGGACAGGTTACGGTCAGCCCCAGCATTTT. Its protein product is CSARPRGTGYGQPQHF. This chain connects TRBV20-1 to TRBJ1-5, with 8 bases fitting TRBD1. From germline, CDR1 is DFQATT and CDR2 SNEGSKA (reference sequence). The CDR3 is 16 residues long. V gave up 2 bases and J gave up 6 bases; unmatched junction bases: 12.

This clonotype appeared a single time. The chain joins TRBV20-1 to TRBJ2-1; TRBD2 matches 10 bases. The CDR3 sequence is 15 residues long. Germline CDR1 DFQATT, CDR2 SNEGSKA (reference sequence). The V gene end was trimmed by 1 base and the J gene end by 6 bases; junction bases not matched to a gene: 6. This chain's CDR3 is CSARVLAGKPNEQFF. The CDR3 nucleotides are TGCAGTGCTAGAGTACTAGCGGGGAAACCCAATGAGCAGTTCTTC.

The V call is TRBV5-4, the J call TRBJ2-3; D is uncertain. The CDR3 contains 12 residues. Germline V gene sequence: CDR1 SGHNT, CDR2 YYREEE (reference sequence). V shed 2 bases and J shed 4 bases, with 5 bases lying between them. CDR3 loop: CASSFWSDTQYF. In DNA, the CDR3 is TGTGCCAGCAGCTTCTGGTCAGATACGCAGTATTTT.

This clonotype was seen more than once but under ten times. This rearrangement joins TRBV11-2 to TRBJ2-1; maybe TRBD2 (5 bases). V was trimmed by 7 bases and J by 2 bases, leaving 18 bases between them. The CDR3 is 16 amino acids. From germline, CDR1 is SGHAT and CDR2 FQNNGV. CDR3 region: CASTYNSGGTYNEQFF. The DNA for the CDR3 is TGTGCCAGCACCTATAACTCAGGAGGCACCTACAATGAGCAGTTCTTC.

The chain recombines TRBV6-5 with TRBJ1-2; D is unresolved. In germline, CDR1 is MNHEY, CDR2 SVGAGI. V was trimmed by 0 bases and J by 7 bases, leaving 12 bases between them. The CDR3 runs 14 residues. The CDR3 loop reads CASSYSTALGGYTF. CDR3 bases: TGTGCCAGCAGTTACTCAACGGCGCTCGGTGGCTACACCTTC.

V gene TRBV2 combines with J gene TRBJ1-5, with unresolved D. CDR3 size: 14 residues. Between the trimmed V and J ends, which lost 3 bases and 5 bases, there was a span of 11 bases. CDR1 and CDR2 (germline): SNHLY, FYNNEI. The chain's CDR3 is CASSESGDHQPQHF. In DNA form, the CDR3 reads TGTGCCAGCAGTGAGTCCGGGGATCATCAGCCCCAGCATTTT.

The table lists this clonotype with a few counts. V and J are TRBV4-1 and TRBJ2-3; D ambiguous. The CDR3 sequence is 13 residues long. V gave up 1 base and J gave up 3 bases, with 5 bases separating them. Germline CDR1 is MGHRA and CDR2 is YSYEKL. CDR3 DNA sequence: TGCGCCAGCAGCCAAGCGTCGACAGATACGCAGTATTTT. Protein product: CASSQASTDTQYF.

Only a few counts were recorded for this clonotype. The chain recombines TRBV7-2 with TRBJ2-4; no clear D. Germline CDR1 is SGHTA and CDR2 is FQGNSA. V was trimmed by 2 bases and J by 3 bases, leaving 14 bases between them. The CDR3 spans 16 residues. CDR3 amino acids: CASSLRSEGSKNIQYF. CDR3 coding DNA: TGTGCCAGCAGCTTAAGATCGGAAGGAAGCAAAAACATTCAGTACTTC.

For the CDR3, the DNA is TGTGCCAGCAGCTCCGGGACTAGCGGGGGGGTGGGCACAGATACGCAGTATTTT. Protein: CASSSGTSGGVGTDTQYF. The chain is built from TRBV27 and TRBJ2-3; the match to TRBD2 covers 16 bases. The CDR3 is made up of 18 amino acids. The germline gives CDR1 MNHEY, CDR2 SMNVEV (reference sequence). V shed 6 bases, J shed 1 base, and the junction held 7 bases outside the gene matches.

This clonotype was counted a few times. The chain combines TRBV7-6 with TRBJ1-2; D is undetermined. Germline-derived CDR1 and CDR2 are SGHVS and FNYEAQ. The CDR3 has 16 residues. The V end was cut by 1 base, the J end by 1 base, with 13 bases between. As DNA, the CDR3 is TGTGCCAGCAGCTTAGACGTTGGCATCTATAACTATGGCTACACCTTC. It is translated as CASSLDVGIYNYGYTF.

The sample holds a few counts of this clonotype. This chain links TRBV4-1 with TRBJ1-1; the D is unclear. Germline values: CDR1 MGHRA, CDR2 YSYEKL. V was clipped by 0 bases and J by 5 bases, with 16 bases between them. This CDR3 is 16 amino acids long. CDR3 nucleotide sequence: TGCGCCAGCAGCCAAGATAGTATAGGTGGAAGGACTGAAGCTTTCTTT. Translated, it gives CASSQDSIGGRTEAFF.

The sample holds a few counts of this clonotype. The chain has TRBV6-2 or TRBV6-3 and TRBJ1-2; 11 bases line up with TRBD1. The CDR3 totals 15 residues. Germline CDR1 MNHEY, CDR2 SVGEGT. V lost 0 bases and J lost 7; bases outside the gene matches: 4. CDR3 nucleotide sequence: TGTGCCAGCAGTTACTCGGACAGGGGGCAACGTGGCTACACCTTC. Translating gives CASSYSDRGQRGYTF.

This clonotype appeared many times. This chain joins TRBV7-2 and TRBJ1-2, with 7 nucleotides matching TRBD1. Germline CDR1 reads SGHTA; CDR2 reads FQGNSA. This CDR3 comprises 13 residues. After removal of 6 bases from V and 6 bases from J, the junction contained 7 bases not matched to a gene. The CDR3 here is CASSSGTVNGYTF. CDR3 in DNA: TGTGCCAGCAGTTCCGGGACAGTTAATGGCTACACCTTC.

CDR3 coding DNA: TGTGCCAGCAGCTCCATCGGTAGGAGGGAAATCACCGGGGAAAAACTGTTTTTT. Its translation is CASSSIGRREITGEKLFF. V gene TRBV7-9 combines with J gene TRBJ1-4; D is uncertain. Per germline, CDR1 SEHNR and CDR2 FQNEAQ (reference sequence). The CDR3 runs to 18 residues. Deletions cut 4 bases from V and 8 bases from J, with 26 bases between.

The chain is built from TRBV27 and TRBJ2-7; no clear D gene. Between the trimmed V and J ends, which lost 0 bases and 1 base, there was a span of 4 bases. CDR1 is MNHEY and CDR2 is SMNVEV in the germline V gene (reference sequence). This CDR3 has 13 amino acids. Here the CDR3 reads CASSLSASYEQYF. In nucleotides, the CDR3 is TGTGCCAGCAGTTTATCCGCGTCCTACGAGCAGTACTTC.

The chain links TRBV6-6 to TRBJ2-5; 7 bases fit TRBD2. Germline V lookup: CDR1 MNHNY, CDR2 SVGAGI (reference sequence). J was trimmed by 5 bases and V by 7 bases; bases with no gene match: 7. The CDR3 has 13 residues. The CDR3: CASTQRGGETQYF. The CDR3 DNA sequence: TGTGCCAGCACCCAGCGGGGTGGGGAGACCCAGTACTTC.

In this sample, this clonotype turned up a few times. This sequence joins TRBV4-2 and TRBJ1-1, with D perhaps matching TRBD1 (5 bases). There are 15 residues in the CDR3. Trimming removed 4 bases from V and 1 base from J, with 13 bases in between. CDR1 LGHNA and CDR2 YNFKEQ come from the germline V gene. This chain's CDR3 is CASSPSGHQNTEAFF. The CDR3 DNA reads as TGTGCCAGCAGCCCGTCTGGACATCAGAACACTGAAGCTTTCTTT.